This is a list of T cell receptor beta chains from one sample in a study of blood T cell repertoires in COVID-19. TCRdb's copy holds only in-frame clones and misses some; the assay was immunoSEQ multiplex PCR. The sample holds about 150,000 clones, around 85% seen once. The specimen sequenced was PBMCs or T cells enriched from blood (not recorded which). The receptors shown here come from a woman between 40 and 50 years old who had recovered from COVID-19. Each CDR3 is given with its conserved first and last residue. D genes are given only for firm matches. Clone size is given for some rows only: seen once, a few or many times, or a class if the clone is expanded.

J: TRBJ2-3
V: TRBV7-8
D: -
size: once
DNA: TGTGCCAGCAGCCCCTCCCCCCGAGGCGCCACAGATACGCAGTATTTT
CDR3: CASSPSPRGATDTQYF

J: TRBJ2-6
V: TRBV5-1
D: TRBD1
size: -
DNA: TGCGCCAGCAGCTTGAGTAATCCGGGACAGAGCAGCGGTGGGGCCAACGTCCTGACTTTC
CDR3: CASSLSNPGQSSGGANVLTF

J: TRBJ1-6
V: TRBV7-6
D: -
size: -
DNA: TGTGCCAGCAGCTTCGACAGCTCCTATAATTCACCCCTCCACTTT
CDR3: CASSFDSSYNSPLHF

J: TRBJ2-3
V: TRBV5-1
D: -
size: -
DNA: TGCGCCAGCAGCTTGGCCACTAGAACTAGCACAGATACGCAGTATTTT
CDR3: CASSLATRTSTDTQYF

J: TRBJ1-1
V: TRBV6-2/TRBV6-3
D: -
size: -
DNA: TGTGCCAGCAGTTATGTAGTCCTCAACACTGAAGCTTTCTTT
CDR3: CASSYVVLNTEAFF

J: TRBJ2-2
V: TRBV5-1
D: -
size: -
DNA: TGCGCCAGCAGCCCTCCGTCGGTGATTGGGGGGGCGGCCGGGGAGCTGTTTTTT
CDR3: CASSPPSVIGGAAGELFF

J: TRBJ2-3
V: TRBV14
D: TRBD2
size: -
DNA: TGTGCCAGCAGCAACCTAGCGGGGTTGCGCACAGATACGCAGTATTTT
CDR3: CASSNLAGLRTDTQYF

J: TRBJ1-3
V: TRBV19
D: -
size: few
DNA: TGTGCCAGTAGACCCTGGACAGACTCTGGAAACACCATATATTTT
CDR3: CASRPWTDSGNTIYF

J: TRBJ1-6
V: TRBV7-9
D: -
size: -
DNA: TGTGCCAGCAGCCTGGGTGGGAGCTCCTATAATTCACCCCTCCACTTT
CDR3: CASSLGGSSYNSPLHF

J: TRBJ1-6
V: TRBV10-3
D: -
size: few
DNA: TGTGCCATCAGAGTAGGGGAAACCTATAATTCACCCCTCCACTTT
CDR3: CAIRVGETYNSPLHF

J: TRBJ2-1
V: TRBV27
D: TRBD2
size: -
DNA: TGTGCCAGCAGGACTAGCGGGGGCTACAATGAGCAGTTCTTC
CDR3: CASRTSGGYNEQFF

J: TRBJ1-2
V: TRBV2
D: -
size: -
DNA: TGTGCCAGCAGTGAAGCGCCCGGTAACTATGGCTACACCTTC
CDR3: CASSEAPGNYGYTF

J: TRBJ1-4
V: TRBV2
D: -
size: -
DNA: TGTGCCAGCAGTGACCGGGGGGTAACTAATGAAAAACTGTTTTTT
CDR3: CASSDRGVTNEKLFF

J: TRBJ1-2
V: TRBV2
D: TRBD1
size: once
DNA: TGTGCCAGCAGTGCAGGGGGCGCGAGGGGCTACACCTTC
CDR3: CASSAGGARGYTF

J: TRBJ2-2
V: TRBV27
D: -
size: -
DNA: TGTGCCAGCACCCGTGACAGGAAGAACACCGGGGAGCTGTTTTTT
CDR3: CASTRDRKNTGELFF

J: TRBJ2-1
V: TRBV27
D: -
size: -
DNA: TGTGCCAGCAACCCCAGGGGCGGCAGGCGACCGAATGAGCAGTTCTTC
CDR3: CASNPRGGRRPNEQFF

J: TRBJ2-4
V: TRBV20-1
D: -
size: -
DNA: TGCAGTGCTAGTGCTTTGGCCGCCAAAAACATTCAGTACTTC
CDR3: CSASALAAKNIQYF

J: TRBJ2-1
V: TRBV11-2
D: TRBD2
size: -
DNA: TGTGCCAGCAGCTTAGAGAGACTAGCCTTAGGAACCTACAATGAGCAGTTCTTC
CDR3: CASSLERLALGTYNEQFF

J: TRBJ1-1
V: TRBV10-3
D: -
size: -
DNA: TGTGCCATCAGTGGGGCGGGAAACACTGAAGCTTTCTTT
CDR3: CAISGAGNTEAFF

J: TRBJ1-2
V: TRBV6-1
D: -
size: -
DNA: TGTGCCAGCAGTGAATCGGGGAACTATGGCTACACCTTC
CDR3: CASSESGNYGYTF